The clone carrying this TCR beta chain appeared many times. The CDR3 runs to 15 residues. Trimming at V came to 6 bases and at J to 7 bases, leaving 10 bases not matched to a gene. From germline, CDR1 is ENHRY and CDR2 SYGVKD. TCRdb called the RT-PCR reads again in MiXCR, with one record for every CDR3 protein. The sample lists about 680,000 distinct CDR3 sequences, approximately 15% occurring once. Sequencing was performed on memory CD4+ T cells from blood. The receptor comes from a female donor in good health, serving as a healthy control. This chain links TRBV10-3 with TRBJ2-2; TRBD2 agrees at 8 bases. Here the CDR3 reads CAISPGVAGIGELFF. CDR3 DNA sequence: TGTGCCATCAGCCCCGGAGTAGCGGGGATCGGGGAGCTGTTTTTT.